This T cell receptor (beta chain) was retrieved from a study of lung T cells in sarcoidosis with Löfgren's syndrome. TCRdb re-derived calls from the reads in MiXCR, one entry per CDR3 protein. This table has 60,000 to 65,000 distinct CDR3 sequences, roughly 20% appearing once. CDR3 length: 16 amino acids. Trimming left V 2 bases short and J 0 bases short, with 12 bases between. CDR1 MGHRA and CDR2 YSYEKL come from the germline V gene. The V gene is TRBV4-1, the J gene TRBJ2-3; possibly TRBD2 for D (6 bases). Sequencing input: CD4+ T cells from PBMCs. This sequence was found in a human donor with sarcoidosis (Löfgren's syndrome or another form), or a control subject (not recorded which). The CDR3 is CASSQTSPTSTDTQYF. Written as DNA, the CDR3 is TGCGCCAGCAGCCAAACTAGCCCGACTAGCACAGATACGCAGTATTTT.